Each of the 12 T cell receptor beta chains below was sequenced from the same sample in a study of blood T cell repertoires in COVID-19 (dated by TCRdb to 2018 to 2020). Libraries were prepared through the immunoSEQ multiplex PCR assay. TCRdb took this table from immuneACCESS and kept in-frame rearrangements with V and J called. Such tables lack part of the clones; where checked against another copy, unresolved V genes explain under half of the gap, and the rest is unexplained. The sample table holds over 150,000 clones, of which 87% were seen once. The biggest ten clones account for approximately 12% of the sample. Sequencing was carried out using peripheral blood. Receptors originate from a woman aged 70-85 years with COVID-19, enrolled during active disease.

The V call is TRBV3-1 (or the pseudogene TRBV3-2), the J call TRBJ1-2, with D unclear. V was clipped by 0 bases and J by 6 bases, with 23 bases between them. This CDR3 contains 18 residues. Germline CDR1 LGHDT, CDR2 YNNKEL (reference sequence). For the CDR3, the DNA is TGTGCCAGCAGCCAAGATTGGGGAGCAGGTCGAAACTGGGATGGCTACACCTTC. It yields the protein CASSQDWGAGRNWDGYTF.

The V call is TRBV4-1, the J call TRBJ2-3; 9 bases align to TRBD2. There are 16 residues in the CDR3. J was trimmed by 0 bases and V by 1 base; bases with no gene match: 2. Germline CDR1 and CDR2: MGHRA and YSYEKL. The CDR3, as DNA: TGCGCCAGCAGCCAAGCACTAGCGGGTAGCACAGATACGCAGTATTTT. Amino acid sequence: CASSQALAGSTDTQYF.

The J gene is TRBJ2-7, the V gene TRBV7-9; TRBD2 matches 9 bases. CDR1 SEHNR and CDR2 FQNEAQ come from the germline V gene (reference sequence). CDR3 length equals 14 residues. Germline trimming cut 3 bases from V and 5 bases from J; bases unmatched to any gene: 5. CDR3 amino acids: CASSFGGRADEQYF. The DNA of the CDR3 is TGTGCCAGCAGCTTTGGCGGGAGGGCTGACGAGCAGTACTTC.

The chain carries TRBV5-5 and TRBJ1-1; the D gene is possibly TRBD1 (5 bases). Germline CDR1 is SGHKS and CDR2 is YYEKEE (reference sequence). V was cut by 2 bases and J by 1 base, with 9 bases left in between. The CDR3 runs 14 residues. The CDR3 DNA reads TGTGCCAGCAGCTTAACCGGACAGAACACTGAAGCTTTCTTT. This gives the protein CASSLTGQNTEAFF.

The chain carries TRBV6-5 and TRBJ1-1; the D is unclear. Germline values: CDR1 MNHEY, CDR2 SVGAGI. Trimming took off 4 bases at V and 5 bases at J, with 11 bases between the two ends. The CDR3 has 13 amino acids. CDR3 region: CASSLVSGTEAFF. CDR3 DNA: TGTGCCAGCAGTTTAGTATCCGGGACTGAAGCTTTCTTT.

V usage is TRBV4-2 and J usage is TRBJ2-7; 12 bases map to TRBD2. Losses at the gene ends were 0 bases for V and 4 bases for J; bases not matched to a gene: 4. Germline V gene lookup returns CDR1 LGHNA and CDR2 YNFKEQ. The CDR3 is 16 amino acids. CDR3 sequence: CASSQDATSGSYEQYF. CDR3 bases: TGTGCCAGCAGCCAAGATGCGACTAGCGGGAGTTACGAGCAGTACTTC.

This clone has more than one count but fewer than ten. The genes are TRBV23-1 and TRBJ2-7; TRBD1 agrees at 10 bases. TRBV23-1 falls under the ORF class, with uncertain function. The CDR3 is made up of 15 amino acids. With 2 bases clipped from V and 5 bases from J, the junction kept 6 bases outside the gene matches. CDR3: CASSQTGTGADEQYF. Written as DNA, the CDR3 is TGCGCCAGCAGTCAAACCGGGACAGGGGCCGACGAGCAGTACTTC.

The V and J genes are TRBV6-5 and TRBJ1-1; possible D gene TRBD1, 6 bases. This CDR3 has 14 residues. Per the germline V gene, CDR1 is MNHEY and CDR2 is SVGAGI. V was trimmed by 8 bases and J by 0 bases, leaving 13 bases between them. The CDR3 DNA sequence: TGTGCCAGCGAGTTAGGACAGATGAACACTGAAGCTTTCTTT. This sequence encodes CASELGQMNTEAFF.

The V gene is TRBV5-1, the J gene TRBJ2-5; no firm D call. The CDR3 covers 13 residues. Germline CDR1 reads SGHRS; CDR2 reads YFSETQ. V was clipped by 1 base and J by 4 bases, with 8 bases between them. CDR3 in DNA: TGCGCCAGCAGCTTGTTCCTCCGAGAGACCCAGTACTTC. Its protein is CASSLFLRETQYF.

The chain carries TRBV11-2 and TRBJ1-2, with 7 bases identical to TRBD1. The CDR3 has 13 residues. Germline assignment: CDR1 SGHAT and CDR2 FQNNGV. V lost 4 bases and J lost 4; bases outside the gene matches: 3. The CDR3 here is CASSSEGAYGYTF. CDR3 coding DNA: TGTGCCAGCAGCTCCGAGGGGGCCTATGGCTACACCTTC.

The count of this clone is one. This chain links TRBV30 with TRBJ2-7; 8 nucleotides line up with TRBD2. V was clipped by 2 bases and J by 6 bases; unmatched bases: 6. This CDR3 is built from 13 residues. Germline V gene lookup returns CDR1 GTSNPN and CDR2 SVGIG (reference sequence). The CDR3 sequence: CAWSQAGVGEQYF. CDR3 coding DNA: TGTGCCTGGAGTCAAGCGGGAGTAGGCGAGCAGTACTTC.

DNA for the CDR3: TGTGCCAGCAGTCCCGGGACAAAGGATAATTCACCCCTCCACTTT. This translates into CASSPGTKDNSPLHF. The rearrangement joins TRBV28 to TRBJ1-6; D might be TRBD1 (6 bases). Trimming cost V 5 bases and J 5 bases, with 13 bases left between them. CDR1 is MDHEN, CDR2 SYDVKM, per germline. The CDR3 is made up of 15 amino acids.